This T cell receptor beta chain was documented in a study of shared clonotypes between healthy human individuals. Germline CDR1 SEHNR, CDR2 FQNEAQ (reference sequence). Trimming removed 4 bases from V and 6 bases from J, with 22 bases in between. The CDR3 covers 17 residues. Each cell subset's genomic DNA was divided evenly among several immunoSEQ plates. Profiling relied on immunoSEQ multiplex PCR, and the TCRdb table lists in-frame clones only, not all of them. The data show hundreds of thousands of clones, 92% seen once. The naive CD8 fraction comprised CD45RO-negative cells positively selected for CCR7 and excluded terminally differentiated effector memory CD45RA+ cells.

V gene TRBV7-9 combines with J gene TRBJ1-3; D unresolved. Input material: naive CD8+ T cells sorted from blood. This TCR derives from a man aged 25 to 40 in good health. CDR3: CASSSQSGREALNTIYF. As DNA, the CDR3 is TGTGCCAGCAGCTCACAAAGCGGGAGGGAAGCCCTAAACACCATATATTTT.